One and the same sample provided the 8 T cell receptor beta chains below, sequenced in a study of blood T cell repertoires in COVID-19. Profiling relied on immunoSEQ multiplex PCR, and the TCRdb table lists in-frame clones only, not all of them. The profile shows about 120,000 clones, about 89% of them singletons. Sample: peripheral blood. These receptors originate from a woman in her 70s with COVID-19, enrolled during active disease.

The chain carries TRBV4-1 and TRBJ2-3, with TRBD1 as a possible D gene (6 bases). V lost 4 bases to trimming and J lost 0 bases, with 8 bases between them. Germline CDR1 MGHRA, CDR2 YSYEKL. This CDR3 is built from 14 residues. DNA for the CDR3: TGCGCCAGCAGCCGGGGGCCAAGCACAGATACGCAGTATTTT. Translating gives CASSRGPSTDTQYF.

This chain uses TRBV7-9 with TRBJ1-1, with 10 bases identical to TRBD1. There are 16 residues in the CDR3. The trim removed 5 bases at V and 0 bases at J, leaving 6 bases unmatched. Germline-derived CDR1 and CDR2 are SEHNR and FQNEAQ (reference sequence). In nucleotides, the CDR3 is TGTGCCAGCAGCCAGGACAGGGGGGTTATGAACACTGAAGCTTTCTTT. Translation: CASSQDRGVMNTEAFF.

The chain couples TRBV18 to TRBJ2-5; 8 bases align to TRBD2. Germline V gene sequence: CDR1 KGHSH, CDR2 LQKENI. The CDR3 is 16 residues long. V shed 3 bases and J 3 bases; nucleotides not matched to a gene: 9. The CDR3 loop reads CASSPPGGTQKETQYF. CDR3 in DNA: TGTGCCAGCTCACCCCCGGGGGGGACCCAAAAAGAGACCCAGTACTTC.

The CDR3 bases are TGTGCCAGCAGCTTCCAGGGGGCGCTAGCTGGGGAGCTGTTTTTT. Translating it yields CASSFQGALAGELFF. The chain combines TRBV5-5 with TRBJ2-2; 8 positions match TRBD1. The CDR3 totals 15 residues. V lost 2 bases, J lost 8 bases, and 8 bases stayed unmatched. CDR1 is SGHKS and CDR2 is YYEKEE in the germline V gene (reference sequence).

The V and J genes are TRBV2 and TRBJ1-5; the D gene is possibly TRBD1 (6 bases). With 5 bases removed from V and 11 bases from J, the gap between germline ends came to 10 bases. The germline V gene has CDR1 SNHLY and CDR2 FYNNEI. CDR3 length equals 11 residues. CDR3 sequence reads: CASSLQGTQHF. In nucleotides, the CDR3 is TGTGCCAGCAGTCTACAGGGTACCCAGCATTTT. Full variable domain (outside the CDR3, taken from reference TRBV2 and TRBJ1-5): EPEVTQTPSHQVTQMGQEVILRCVPISNHLYFYWYRQILGQKVEFLVSFYNNEISEKSEIFDDQFSVERPDGSNFTLKIRSTKLEDSAMYFCASSLQGTQHFGDGTRLSIL.

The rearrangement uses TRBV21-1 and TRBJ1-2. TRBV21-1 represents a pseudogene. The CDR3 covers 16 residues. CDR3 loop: CASRLTRRGADYGYTF. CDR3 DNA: TGTGCCAGCAGACTCACTCGTCGGGGGGCAGACTATGGCTACACCTTC.

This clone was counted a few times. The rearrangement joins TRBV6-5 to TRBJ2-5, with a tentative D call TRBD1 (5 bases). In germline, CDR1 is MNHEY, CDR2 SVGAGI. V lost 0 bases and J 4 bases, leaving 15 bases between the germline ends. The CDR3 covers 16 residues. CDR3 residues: CASSYSVRERGETQYF. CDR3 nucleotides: TGTGCCAGCAGTTACTCGGTTAGGGAAAGGGGAGAGACCCAGTACTTC.

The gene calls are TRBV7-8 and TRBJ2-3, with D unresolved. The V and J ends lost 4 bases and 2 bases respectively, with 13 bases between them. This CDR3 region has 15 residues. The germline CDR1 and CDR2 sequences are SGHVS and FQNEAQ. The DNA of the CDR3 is TGTGCCAGCAGCTATCAGCCGAGGATCACAGATACGCAGTATTTT. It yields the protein CASSYQPRITDTQYF.